This T cell receptor (beta chain) was documented in a study of cytomegalovirus exposure and HLA in healthy donors. Amplification used 60 Vbeta primers and 13 Jbeta primers. The data were produced by immunoSEQ multiplex PCR, yet TCRdb's version contains in-frame clones alone and is incomplete. This table has approximately 100,000 clones, roughly 78% appearing once. With 4 bases clipped from V and 2 bases from J, the junction kept 3 bases outside the gene matches. The germline V gene has CDR1 SQVTM and CDR2 ANQGSEA. This CDR3 has 14 residues. This clonotype originated in a middle-aged woman in good health and CMV-seronegative. Sequencing was performed on PBMCs. The J gene is TRBJ2-1, the V gene TRBV29-1; 9 bases fit TRBD1. Here the CDR3 DNA reads TGCAGCGTTGGGACAGGGGACCCCTACAATGAGCAGTTCTTC. Translating gives CSVGTGDPYNEQFF.